This T cell receptor beta chain was sequenced for a study of T-cell reconstitution after alpha-beta-depleted transplantation in children. A few counts support this clonotype. The germline CDR1 and CDR2 sequences are SGHNT and YENEEA. This CDR3 has 15 amino acids. The V gene end was trimmed by 5 bases and the J gene end by 9 bases; junction bases not matched to a gene: 12. The TCRbeta library incorporated unique molecular identifiers. TCRdb re-called the PCR reads through MiXCR, storing one row per CDR3 protein. The data show 350,000 to 450,000 distinct CDR3 sequences, with just over 20% seen just once and 3.8% held by the top ten.

The source is a human donor who donated a stem cell graft to a child with acute myeloid leukemia. The chain is built from TRBV11-3 and TRBJ2-1; 8 bases line up with TRBD2. The source was PBMCs from the stem cell graft donor, collected from the stem cell graft. CDR3 loop: CASSPGLGSTGEQFF. The CDR3 DNA is TGTGCCAGCAGCCCGGGACTAGGCTCCACAGGTGAGCAGTTCTTC.